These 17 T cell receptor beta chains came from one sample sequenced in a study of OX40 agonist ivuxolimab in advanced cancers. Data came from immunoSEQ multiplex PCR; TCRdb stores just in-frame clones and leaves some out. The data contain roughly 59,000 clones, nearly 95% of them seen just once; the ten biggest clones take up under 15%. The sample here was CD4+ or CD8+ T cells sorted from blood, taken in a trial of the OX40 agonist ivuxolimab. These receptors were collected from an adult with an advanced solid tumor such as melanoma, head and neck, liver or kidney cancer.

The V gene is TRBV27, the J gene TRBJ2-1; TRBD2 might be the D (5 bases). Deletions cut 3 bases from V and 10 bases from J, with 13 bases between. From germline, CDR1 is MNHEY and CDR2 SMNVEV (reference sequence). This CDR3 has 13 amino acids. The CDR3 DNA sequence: TGTGCCAGCAGTTTTTCCGTCGGAGGCGAGCAGTTCTTC. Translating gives CASSFSVGGEQFF.

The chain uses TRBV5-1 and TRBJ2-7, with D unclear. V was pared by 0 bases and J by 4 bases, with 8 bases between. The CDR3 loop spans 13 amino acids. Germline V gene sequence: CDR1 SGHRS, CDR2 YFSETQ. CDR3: CASSLAIGYEQYF. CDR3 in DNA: TGCGCCAGCAGCTTGGCCATTGGATACGAGCAGTACTTC.

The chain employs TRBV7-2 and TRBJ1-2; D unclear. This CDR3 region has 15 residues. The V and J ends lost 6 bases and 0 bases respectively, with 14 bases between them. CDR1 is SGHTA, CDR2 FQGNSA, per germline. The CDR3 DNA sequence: TGTGCCAGCAGTCCGACCCCTCCGTCTAACTATGGCTACACCTTC. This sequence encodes CASSPTPPSNYGYTF.

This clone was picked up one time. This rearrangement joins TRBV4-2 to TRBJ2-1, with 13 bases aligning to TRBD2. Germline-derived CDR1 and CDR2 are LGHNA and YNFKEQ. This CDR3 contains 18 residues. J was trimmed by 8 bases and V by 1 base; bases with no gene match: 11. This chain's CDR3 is CASSQGPLAGGLRDEQFF. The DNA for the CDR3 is TGTGCCAGCAGCCAAGGCCCACTAGCGGGAGGGCTTAGGGATGAGCAGTTCTTC.

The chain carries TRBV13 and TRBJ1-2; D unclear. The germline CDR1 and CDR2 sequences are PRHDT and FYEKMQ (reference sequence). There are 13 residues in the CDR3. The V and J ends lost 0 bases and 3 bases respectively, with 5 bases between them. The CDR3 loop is CASSLGLDYGYTF. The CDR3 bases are TGTGCCAGCAGCTTAGGCCTTGACTATGGCTACACCTTC.

CDR3 sequence reads: CASSDSPTGVHEQYF. CDR3 DNA sequence: TGTGCCAGCAGTGACTCCCCCACAGGGGTCCACGAGCAGTACTTC. The chain employs TRBV6-4 and TRBJ2-7; TRBD1 matches at 7 bases. With V trimmed by 0 bases and J by 5 bases, 7 bases remained unmatched. The CDR3 has 15 amino acids. The germline V gene encodes CDR1 MRHNA and CDR2 SNTAGT.

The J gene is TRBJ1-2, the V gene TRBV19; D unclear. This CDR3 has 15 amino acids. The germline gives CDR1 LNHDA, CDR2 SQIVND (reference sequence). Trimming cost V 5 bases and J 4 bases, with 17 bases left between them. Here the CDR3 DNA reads TGTGCCAGTAGTGTATACTCACCCCAGAGCTATGGCTACACCTTC. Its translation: CASSVYSPQSYGYTF.

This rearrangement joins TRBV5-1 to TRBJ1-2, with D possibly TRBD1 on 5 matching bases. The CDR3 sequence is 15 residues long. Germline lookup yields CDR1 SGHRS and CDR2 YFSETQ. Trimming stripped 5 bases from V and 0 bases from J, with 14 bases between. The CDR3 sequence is CASSISGITNYGYTF. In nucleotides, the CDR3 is TGCGCCAGCAGTATCTCAGGGATTACTAACTATGGCTACACCTTC.

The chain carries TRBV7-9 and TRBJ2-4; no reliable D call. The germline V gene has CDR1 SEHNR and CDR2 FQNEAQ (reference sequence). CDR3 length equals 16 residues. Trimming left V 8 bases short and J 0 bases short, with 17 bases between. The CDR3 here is CASATSKDLAKNIQYF. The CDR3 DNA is TGTGCCAGCGCGACATCAAAAGACCTAGCCAAAAACATTCAGTACTTC. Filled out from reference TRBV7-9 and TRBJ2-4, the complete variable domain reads DTGVSQNPRHKITKRGQNVTFRCDPISEHNRLYWYRQTLGQGPEFLTYFQNEAQLEKSRLLSDRFSAERPKGSFSTLEIQRTEQGDSAMYLCASATSKDLAKNIQYFGAGTRLSVL.

CDR3: CASSQPPAFSYEQYF. Here the CDR3 DNA reads TGCGCCAGCAGCCAACCCCCAGCCTTCTCCTACGAGCAGTACTTC. This chain connects TRBV4-1 to TRBJ2-7, with D uncertain. Germline CDR1 is MGHRA and CDR2 is YSYEKL. This CDR3 region has 15 residues. V shed 2 bases and J shed 0 bases, with 11 bases lying between them.

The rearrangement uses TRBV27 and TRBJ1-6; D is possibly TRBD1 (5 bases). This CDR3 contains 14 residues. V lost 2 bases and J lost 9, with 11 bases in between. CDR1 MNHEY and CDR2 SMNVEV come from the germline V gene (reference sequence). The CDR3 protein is CASSLGGSFSPLHF. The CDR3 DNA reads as TGTGCCAGCAGTTTAGGGGGGAGTTTTTCACCCCTCCACTTT.

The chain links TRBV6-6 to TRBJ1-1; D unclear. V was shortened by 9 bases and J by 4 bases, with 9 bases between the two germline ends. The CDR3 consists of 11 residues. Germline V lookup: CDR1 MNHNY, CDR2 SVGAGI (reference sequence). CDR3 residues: CASAYATEAFF. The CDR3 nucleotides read TGTGCCAGTGCGTATGCCACTGAAGCTTTCTTT.

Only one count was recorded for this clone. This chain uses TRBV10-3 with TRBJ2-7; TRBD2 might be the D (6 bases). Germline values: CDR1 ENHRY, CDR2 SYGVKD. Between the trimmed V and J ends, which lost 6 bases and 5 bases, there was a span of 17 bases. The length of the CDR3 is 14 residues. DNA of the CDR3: TGTGCCATCAGCGCCGGGACTTCGTCTCACGAGCAGTACTTC. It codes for CAISAGTSSHEQYF.

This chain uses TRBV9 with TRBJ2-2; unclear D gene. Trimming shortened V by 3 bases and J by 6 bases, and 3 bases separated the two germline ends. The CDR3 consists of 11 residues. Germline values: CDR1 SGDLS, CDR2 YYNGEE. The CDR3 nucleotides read TGTGCCAGCAGCGCAGCCGGGGAGCTGTTTTTT. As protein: CASSAAGELFF.

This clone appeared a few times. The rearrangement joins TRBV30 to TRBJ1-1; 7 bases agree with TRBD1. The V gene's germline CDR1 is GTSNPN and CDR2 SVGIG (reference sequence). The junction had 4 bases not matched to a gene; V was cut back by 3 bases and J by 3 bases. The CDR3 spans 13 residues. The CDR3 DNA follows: TGTGCCTGGAGCGGGGACAGTTACACTGAAGCTTTCTTT. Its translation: CAWSGDSYTEAFF.

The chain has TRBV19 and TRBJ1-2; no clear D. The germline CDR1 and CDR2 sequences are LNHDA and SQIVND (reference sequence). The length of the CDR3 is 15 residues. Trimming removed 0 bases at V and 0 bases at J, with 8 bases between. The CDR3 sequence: CASSIDIGTNYGYTF. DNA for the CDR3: TGTGCCAGTAGTATAGACATAGGGACTAACTATGGCTACACCTTC.

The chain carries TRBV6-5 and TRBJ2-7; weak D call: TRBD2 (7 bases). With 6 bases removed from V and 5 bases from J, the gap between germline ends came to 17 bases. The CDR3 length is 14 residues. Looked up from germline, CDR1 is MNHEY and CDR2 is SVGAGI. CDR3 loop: CASSQLGGGHEQYF. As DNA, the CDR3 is TGTGCCAGCAGCCAACTGGGAGGGGGGCACGAGCAGTACTTC.